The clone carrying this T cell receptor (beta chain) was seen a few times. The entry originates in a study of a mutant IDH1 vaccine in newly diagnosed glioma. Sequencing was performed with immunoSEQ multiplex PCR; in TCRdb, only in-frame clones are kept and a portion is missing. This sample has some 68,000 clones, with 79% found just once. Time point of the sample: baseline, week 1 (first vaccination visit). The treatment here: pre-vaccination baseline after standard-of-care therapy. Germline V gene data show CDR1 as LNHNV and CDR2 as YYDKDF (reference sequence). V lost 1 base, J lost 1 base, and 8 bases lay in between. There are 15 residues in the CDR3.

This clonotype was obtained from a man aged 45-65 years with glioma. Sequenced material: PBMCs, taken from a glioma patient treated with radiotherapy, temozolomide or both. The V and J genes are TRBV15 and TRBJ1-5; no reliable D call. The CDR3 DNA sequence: TGTGCCACCAGCAGAGCTCTCGGAAGCAATCAGCCCCAGCATTTT. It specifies CATSRALGSNQPQHF.